The clone carrying this T cell receptor beta chain was observed at least ten times. The antigen remains undetermined. Trimming shortened V by 7 bases and J by 2 bases, and 14 bases separated the two germline ends. The CDR3 runs to 14 residues. Investigators prepared the TCR beta libraries by applying iRepertoire HTBI primers and Arm-PCR of CDR3 regions. Each CDR3 protein is one row after TCRdb ran MiXCR on the multiplex PCR reads. The sample holds about 430,000 distinct CDR3 sequences; about 15% are singletons and the top ten take 7.8%. The source of the sample is a study of regulatory T cells in long-lasting Graves disease. Points from the study as a whole: There was favoring of TRBV28, TRBJ1-2 and TRBJ2-5 in persistent disease.

Time point: newly diagnosed GD, antithyroid drugs for less than 3 months. PBMC-extracted RNA yielded the TCR library. Investigators report Graves' disease was diagnosed under American Thyroid Association guidelines. The sample also formed part of further work on T cells in Graves' hyperthyroidism and ophthalmopathy. From that study: Patients aged 18 to 65 had newly diagnosed hyperthyroidism of under 2 months' duration. TCR CDR3 underwent first-round RT-PCR with the HTBI primer set.

Source: peripheral blood mononuclear cells (PBMCs), taken at new diagnosis, from a patient treated with antithyroid drugs. This sequence originates from a woman between 40 and 50 years old with Graves disease. This rearrangement joins TRBV12-3 or TRBV12-4 to TRBJ2-5; D is unresolved. CDR3 region: CASTQFALQETQYF. CDR3 bases: TGTGCCAGCACCCAATTCGCCTTACAAGAGACCCAGTACTTC.